This T cell receptor beta chain was found in a study of T cell responses to AZD1222 COVID-19 vaccine. Of note for this clone: The antigen remains undetermined.

The germline CDR1 and CDR2 sequences are MNHEY and SMNVEV (reference sequence). Deletions cut 3 bases from V and 0 bases from J, with 13 bases between. The CDR3 contains 16 residues. Sequencing used immunoSEQ multiplex PCR; TCRdb keeps in-frame clones, though not all of them. Of some 150,000 clones in the sample, approximately 90% were seen once. Regarding the study as a whole: Among AZD1222 vaccinees, only six were seropositive at baseline. Reportedly, nearly half the spike-specific TCRs target unmutated variant regions.

The sequence was obtained from an adult in good health. The gene calls are TRBV27 and TRBJ2-3; possibly TRBD1 for D (5 bases). Sequencing was performed on peripheral blood, taken on day 0 of AZD1222 vaccination. This CDR3 reads CASSLGLWGSTDTQYF. Written as DNA, the CDR3 is TGTGCCAGCAGTTTGGGGCTATGGGGTAGCACAGATACGCAGTATTTT.